These 6 T cell receptor beta chains share one sample of origin, sequenced in a study of OX40 agonist ivuxolimab in advanced cancers. Libraries were built with the immunoSEQ multiplex PCR assay. TCRdb holds this immuneACCESS table with in-frame rearrangements only. Some clones are missing; in checked studies, unresolved V genes explain under half, and the rest has no known cause. The sample table records approximately 18,000 clones; 78% of these occur just once. The ten largest clones capture under 30% of the sample. The source was CD4+ or CD8+ T cells sorted from blood, collected in a trial of the OX40 agonist ivuxolimab. The receptor source for this set is an adult with an advanced solid tumor such as melanoma, head and neck, liver or kidney cancer.

This clone was seen a single time. The chain joins TRBV9 to TRBJ1-2; D gene uncertain. Germline-derived CDR1 and CDR2 are SGDLS and YYNGEE. The ends were cut back, 0 bases at V and 4 bases at J, with 16 bases in the middle. The CDR3 runs 16 residues. The CDR3 sequence: CASSVGDPPGIYGYTF. CDR3 nucleotide sequence: TGTGCCAGCAGCGTAGGAGACCCGCCCGGGATCTATGGCTACACCTTC.

This clone has only a few counts. This rearrangement joins TRBV28 to TRBJ1-5, with a weak D call TRBD1 (6 bases). The CDR3 sequence is 15 residues long. With 5 bases removed from V and 5 bases from J, the gap between germline ends came to 16 bases. Germline-derived CDR1 and CDR2 are MDHEN and SYDVKM. The CDR3 DNA reads as TGTGCCAGCAGTCCTTCAGGGGAAGGGTATCAGCCCCAGCATTTT. Protein: CASSPSGEGYQPQHF. Looking up the rest from reference TRBV28 and TRBJ1-5 gives the full variable domain: DVKVTQSSRYLVKRTGEKVFLECVQDMDHENMFWYRQDPGLGLRLIYFSYDVKMKEKGDIPEGYSVSREKKERFSLILESASTNQTSMYLCASSPSGEGYQPQHFGDGTRLSIL.

This sequence joins TRBV15 and TRBJ2-2; D is ambiguous. Germline CDR1 reads LNHNV; CDR2 reads YYDKDF (reference sequence). The CDR3 extends over 12 amino acids. The ends were cut back, 1 base at V and 5 bases at J, with 2 bases in the middle. The CDR3 bases are TGTGCCACCAGCAGAGGAACCGGGGAGCTGTTTTTT. Its protein product is CATSRGTGELFF. Together with reference TRBV15 and TRBJ2-2, the CDR3 gives the full variable domain: DAMVIQNPRYQVTQFGKPVTLSCSQTLNHNVMYWYQQKSSQAPKLLFHYYDKDFNNEADTPDNFQSRRPNTSFCFLDIRSPGLGDTAMYLCATSRGTGELFFGEGSRLTVL.

CDR3 sequence (DNA): TGTGCCAGCAGCCCTTTGAACACAGATACGCAGTATTTT. Translated: CASSPLNTDTQYF. The chain couples TRBV11-3 to TRBJ2-3; D remains unclear. The CDR3 is 13 amino acids. Germline-derived CDR1 and CDR2 are SGHNT and YENEEA. V was clipped by 5 bases and J by 2 bases, with 8 bases between them.

The rearrangement links TRBV5-4 to TRBJ2-1, with TRBD2 identical over 9 bases. The CDR3 is 16 residues long. The junction had 12 bases not matched to a gene; V was cut back by 4 bases and J by 7 bases. CDR1 is SGHNT, CDR2 YYREEE, per germline (reference sequence). DNA for the CDR3: TGTGCCAGCAGCCAAGAGGCGGGAGGGCCGGGGAATGAGCAGTTCTTC. It encodes CASSQEAGGPGNEQFF.

The chain combines TRBV5-8 with TRBJ1-2; D is unclear. The V end lost 6 bases, the J end lost 0 bases, and 15 bases lay between the germline ends. In germline, CDR1 is SGHTS, CDR2 YDEGEE. CDR3 length equals 15 residues. The CDR3 nucleotides are TGTGCCAGCAACTCCCTGGCTTCACCTAACTATGGCTACACCTTC. It translates to CASNSLASPNYGYTF. The whole variable domain, filled in from reference TRBV5-8 and TRBJ1-2, reads EAGVTQSPTHLIKTRGQQATLRCSPISGHTSVYWYQQALGLGLQFLLWYDEGEERNRGNFPPRFSGRQFPNYSSELNVNALELEDSALYLCASNSLASPNYGYTFGSGTRLTVV.